Listed below are T cell receptor beta chains from one sample, sequenced in a study of T cells after yellow fever vaccination. TCRdb re-analysed the 5' RACE reads in MiXCR, keeping a single row per CDR3 protein. The table includes around 310,000 distinct CDR3 sequences, more than 3% detected once. The material was PBMCs, obtained on the day of the yellow fever booster vaccination. Receptors were obtained from a man between 18 and 35 years old who received the YFV17D yellow fever vaccine. Both conserved end residues are part of each CDR3. A D gene is named only where the DNA matches it firmly. Part of the rows lack a size; the others show once, few, many or a class for expanded clones.

v_gene: TRBV7-2
j_gene: TRBJ2-5
abundance: .
d_gene: .
CDR3aa: CASSLRQGETQYF
CDR3nt: TGTGCCAGCAGCTTAAGGCAGGGGGAGACCCAGTACTTC

v_gene: TRBV15
j_gene: TRBJ2-1
abundance: few
d_gene: .
CDR3aa: CQKGSSYNEQFF
CDR3nt: TGTCAGAAGGGGAGCTCCTACAATGAGCAGTTCTTC

v_gene: TRBV5-1
j_gene: TRBJ2-5
abundance: many
d_gene: TRBD1
CDR3aa: CASSPVGQGGETQYF
CDR3nt: TGCGCCAGCAGCCCCGTCGGACAGGGGGGAGAGACCCAGTACTTC

v_gene: TRBV7-2
j_gene: TRBJ1-6
abundance: .
d_gene: .
CDR3aa: CASSPLYGGSPLHF
CDR3nt: TGTGCCAGCAGCCCCCTTTATGGGGGTTCACCCCTCCACTTT

v_gene: TRBV5-6
j_gene: TRBJ1-6
abundance: .
d_gene: .
CDR3aa: CASSTSREGNSPLHF
CDR3nt: TGTGCCAGCAGCACCTCACGGGAAGGAAATTCACCCCTCCACTTT

v_gene: TRBV3-1
j_gene: TRBJ2-3
abundance: many
d_gene: .
CDR3aa: CASSQNQGGLTDTQYF
CDR3nt: TGTGCCAGCAGCCAAAACCAAGGCGGACTCACAGATACGCAGTATTTT

v_gene: TRBV5-1
j_gene: TRBJ1-3
abundance: .
d_gene: .
CDR3aa: CASSSAGRPGLGNTIYF
CDR3nt: TGCGCCAGCAGCTCGGCGGGCAGACCGGGTCTAGGAAACACCATATATTTT

v_gene: TRBV7-9
j_gene: TRBJ1-2
abundance: many
d_gene: .
CDR3aa: CASSLTDYGYTF
CDR3nt: TGTGCCAGCAGCTTAACAGACTATGGCTACACCTTC

v_gene: TRBV10-3
j_gene: TRBJ2-6
abundance: many
d_gene: .
CDR3aa: CAIGSSSGANVLTF
CDR3nt: TGTGCCATCGGTTCTAGCTCTGGGGCCAACGTCCTGACTTTC

v_gene: TRBV7-2
j_gene: TRBJ1-5
abundance: few
d_gene: TRBD1
CDR3aa: CASSLAAGGNNQPQHF
CDR3nt: TGTGCCAGCAGCTTAGCGGCAGGGGGCAACAATCAGCCCCAGCATTTT

v_gene: TRBV13
j_gene: TRBJ2-7
abundance: few
d_gene: .
CDR3aa: CASSLRGRYEQYF
CDR3nt: TGTGCCAGCAGCTTACGGGGCCGCTACGAGCAGTACTTC

v_gene: TRBV6-5
j_gene: TRBJ1-2
abundance: .
d_gene: .
CDR3aa: CASSYPDGTYTF
CDR3nt: TGTGCCAGCAGTTACCCGGACGGGACCTACACCTTC

v_gene: TRBV6-5
j_gene: TRBJ1-1
abundance: .
d_gene: TRBD1
CDR3aa: CASRQGRNTEGFF
CDR3nt: TGTGCCAGCCGACAGGGAAGGAACACTGAAGGTTTCTTT

v_gene: TRBV7-2
j_gene: TRBJ2-2
abundance: many
d_gene: .
CDR3aa: CASSLAAGTVTGELFF
CDR3nt: TGTGCCAGCAGCTTAGCAGCCGGGACCGTTACCGGGGAGCTGTTTTTT

v_gene: TRBV24-1
j_gene: TRBJ2-2
abundance: many
d_gene: .
CDR3aa: CATATGDTGELFF
CDR3nt: TGTGCCACCGCGACGGGGGACACCGGGGAGCTGTTTTTT

v_gene: TRBV19
j_gene: TRBJ2-3
abundance: .
d_gene: .
CDR3aa: CARSNLRPTDTQYF
CDR3nt: TGTGCCCGTAGTAATCTCCGTCCCACAGATACGCAGTATTTT

v_gene: TRBV10-3
j_gene: TRBJ1-2
abundance: .
d_gene: TRBD1
CDR3aa: CAIRPGQHKYGYTF
CDR3nt: TGTGCCATCAGGCCGGGACAGCACAAATATGGCTACACCTTC

v_gene: TRBV5-5
j_gene: TRBJ2-3
abundance: .
d_gene: TRBD2
CDR3aa: CASSYGLAGADTQYF
CDR3nt: TGTGCCAGCAGCTACGGACTAGCGGGGGCAGATACGCAGTATTTT

v_gene: TRBV12-3/TRBV12-4
j_gene: TRBJ1-1
abundance: many
d_gene: .
CDR3aa: CASSLDDMNTEAFF
CDR3nt: TGTGCCAGCAGTTTGGACGACATGAACACTGAAGCTTTCTTT

v_gene: TRBV4-2
j_gene: TRBJ1-1
abundance: few
d_gene: .
CDR3aa: CASSQDFGNTEAFF
CDR3nt: TGTGCCAGCAGCCAAGATTTCGGGAACACTGAAGCTTTCTTT

v_gene: TRBV7-8
j_gene: TRBJ2-3
abundance: few
d_gene: .
CDR3aa: CASSLLDSTDTQYF
CDR3nt: TGTGCCAGCAGCTTACTAGACTCCACAGATACGCAGTATTTT

v_gene: TRBV29-1
j_gene: TRBJ2-3
abundance: many
d_gene: .
CDR3aa: CSVEPRGSIFSTDTQYF
CDR3nt: TGCAGCGTTGAACCCCGGGGGTCAATTTTTAGCACAGATACGCAGTATTTT

v_gene: TRBV5-8
j_gene: TRBJ1-4
abundance: many
d_gene: TRBD1
CDR3aa: CASSRTGHGEKLFF
CDR3nt: TGTGCCAGCAGCCGGACAGGGCACGGTGAAAAACTGTTTTTT

v_gene: TRBV18
j_gene: TRBJ1-1
abundance: few
d_gene: .
CDR3aa: CASSPRTSGTEAFF
CDR3nt: TGTGCCAGCTCACCAAGGACATCGGGCACTGAAGCTTTCTTT

v_gene: TRBV5-6
j_gene: TRBJ2-5
abundance: .
d_gene: .
CDR3aa: CASSLGRGQVRETQYF
CDR3nt: TGTGCCAGCAGCTTGGGGAGGGGCCAGGTCCGAGAGACCCAGTACTTC

v_gene: TRBV11-2
j_gene: TRBJ2-5
abundance: many
d_gene: .
CDR3aa: CASSLLPGSPGRTQYF
CDR3nt: TGTGCCAGCAGCTTACTACCCGGGAGCCCGGGAAGGACCCAGTACTTC

v_gene: TRBV4-3
j_gene: TRBJ1-1
abundance: few
d_gene: .
CDR3aa: CASSQDGQGGGTEAFF
CDR3nt: TGCGCCAGCAGCCAAGATGGGCAGGGAGGGGGTACTGAAGCTTTCTTT

v_gene: TRBV7-2
j_gene: TRBJ2-1
abundance: few
d_gene: TRBD2
CDR3aa: CASSRGGGGLNEQFF
CDR3nt: TGTGCCAGCAGCCGGGGCGGCGGGGGTTTGAATGAGCAGTTCTTC

v_gene: TRBV20-1
j_gene: TRBJ2-3
abundance: many
d_gene: TRBD2
CDR3aa: CSAQIPRLAGGLNDGTQYF
CDR3nt: TGCAGTGCTCAGATTCCCCGACTAGCGGGGGGCCTTAATGATGGTACGCAGTATTTT

v_gene: TRBV10-3
j_gene: TRBJ1-1
abundance: .
d_gene: .
CDR3aa: CATTVQGGGTEAFF
CDR3nt: TGTGCCACCACGGTCCAGGGAGGTGGAACTGAAGCTTTCTTT

v_gene: TRBV4-2
j_gene: TRBJ1-6
abundance: many
d_gene: .
CDR3aa: CASSQVGGGSPLHF
CDR3nt: TGTGCCAGCAGCCAAGTGGGTGGAGGATCACCCCTCCACTTT

v_gene: TRBV7-9
j_gene: TRBJ2-3
abundance: many
d_gene: TRBD2
CDR3aa: CASSSLRWLAGLAYTQYF
CDR3nt: TGTGCCAGCAGCTCCCTAAGGTGGTTAGCGGGCCTTGCATATACGCAGTATTTT

v_gene: TRBV5-1
j_gene: TRBJ2-3
abundance: many
d_gene: .
CDR3aa: CASSLAPGAADTQYF
CDR3nt: TGCGCCAGCAGCTTGGCTCCGGGAGCGGCAGATACGCAGTATTTT

v_gene: TRBV13
j_gene: TRBJ1-6
abundance: .
d_gene: .
CDR3aa: CASSSAGVSVDNSPLHF
CDR3nt: TGTGCCAGCAGCTCCGCAGGGGTTTCAGTGGATAATTCACCCCTCCACTTT

v_gene: TRBV28
j_gene: TRBJ2-3
abundance: many
d_gene: .
CDR3aa: CASRTIGGQGPDTQYF
CDR3nt: TGTGCCAGCAGGACCATCGGAGGGCAGGGCCCAGATACGCAGTATTTT

v_gene: TRBV6-5
j_gene: TRBJ1-2
abundance: many
d_gene: .
CDR3aa: CASSSPGLTYGYTF
CDR3nt: TGTGCCAGCAGCTCTCCGGGACTCACCTATGGCTACACCTTC

v_gene: TRBV5-5
j_gene: TRBJ1-1
abundance: many
d_gene: .
CDR3aa: CASSLERIEAFF
CDR3nt: TGTGCCAGCAGCTTGGAACGGATTGAAGCTTTCTTT